Presented here are 22 T cell receptor beta chains from one specimen sequenced in a study of blood T cells in healthy people across ages. The use of a sample-barcoded 5' primer and a J-beta primer mix characterized a second PCR of roughly 6 to 12 cycles. TCRdb ran MiXCR on the 5' RACE reads and lists one entry per CDR3 protein. The sample shows 1.8 million or so distinct CDR3 sequences, roughly two fifths of them seen only once. The sample consisted of blood. The source of these receptors is a human donor in good health.

The gene calls are TRBV6-5 and TRBJ1-1; possibly TRBD1 for D (6 bases). The CDR3 runs 14 residues. V lost 6 bases to trimming and J lost 4 bases, with 15 bases between them. Per the germline V gene, CDR1 is MNHEY and CDR2 is SVGAGI. Written as DNA, the CDR3 is TGTGCCAGCAGCCTCGGGGGGCAGGTCACTGAAGCTTTCTTT. Protein: CASSLGGQVTEAFF.

The chain carries TRBV7-2 and TRBJ1-3; 9 nucleotides align to TRBD1. The CDR3 has 16 residues. Trimming removed 2 bases from V and 4 bases from J; junction bases left unmatched: 6. CDR1 and CDR2 from the germline V gene are SGHTA and FQGNSA. The DNA of the CDR3 is TGTGCCAGCAGCTTACGTAGGGGGACAGGGGGAAACACCATATATTTT. Protein: CASSLRRGTGGNTIYF.

This chain joins TRBV15 and TRBJ1-1; D is unresolved. Germline V gene lookup returns CDR1 LNHNV and CDR2 YYDKDF (reference sequence). Trimming took 0 bases from V and 1 from J, leaving 12 bases between them. The CDR3 is 16 residues long. CDR3 amino acids: CATSRDLGSSNTEAFF. As DNA, the CDR3 is TGTGCCACCAGCAGAGATTTGGGTAGCTCGAACACTGAAGCTTTCTTT.

The chain employs TRBV7-2 and TRBJ1-1; TRBD1 aligns across 7 bases. The V gene end was trimmed by 5 bases and the J gene end by 3 bases; junction bases not matched to a gene: 18. From germline, CDR1 is SGHTA and CDR2 FQGNSA. CDR3 length: 18 residues. The CDR3, as DNA: TGTGCCAGCAGCCATGACCGACAGGGTGGGGGAAGGGACACTGAAGCTTTCTTT. Protein: CASSHDRQGGGRDTEAFF.

The chain employs TRBV20-1 and TRBJ1-5; D gene unclear. From germline, CDR1 is DFQATT and CDR2 SNEGSKA (reference sequence). The CDR3 consists of 15 residues. The V and J ends lost 0 bases and 4 bases respectively, with 13 bases between them. CDR3 sequence: CSARDNGEFNQPQHF. Written as DNA, the CDR3 is TGCAGTGCTAGAGATAACGGGGAGTTTAATCAGCCCCAGCATTTT.

This clonotype appeared a few times. The chain is built from TRBV5-6 and TRBJ2-4; 10 positions match TRBD1. The J call may be mistaken, given a closer DNA end match to TRBJ2-7. CDR1 and CDR2 (germline): SGHDT, YYEEEE. This CDR3 contains 15 residues. The CDR3 DNA sequence: TGTGCCAGCAGCTTATGGACAGGGGGTTTCTACGAGCAGTACTTC. Translation gives CASSLWTGGFYEQYF.

This clonotype was counted between two and nine times. The chain employs TRBV7-2 and TRBJ1-5; D perhaps matches TRBD1 (5 bases). The V gene's germline CDR1 is SGHTA and CDR2 FQGNSA. There are 16 residues in the CDR3. V was shortened by 4 bases and J by 0 bases, with 13 bases between the two germline ends. In nucleotides, the CDR3 is TGTGCCAGCAGCTCCGACAGTCCCCTTAGCAATCAGCCCCAGCATTTT. Protein product: CASSSDSPLSNQPQHF.

This clonotype was detected a few times. The chain links TRBV6-1 to TRBJ1-5; TRBD1 aligns across 8 bases. V lost 4 bases, J lost 5 bases, and 4 bases stayed unmatched. The CDR3 has 14 amino acids. The germline CDR1 and CDR2 sequences are MNHNS and SASEGT. DNA of the CDR3: TGTGCCAGCAGTGCCCCAGGGGGCCATCAGCCCCAGCATTTT. Translation: CASSAPGGHQPQHF.

The chain couples TRBV4-3 to TRBJ1-2; possible D gene TRBD1, 6 bases. Germline CDR1 reads LGHNA; CDR2 reads YSLEER. CDR3 size: 14 residues. Trimming took off 0 bases at V and 4 bases at J, with 9 bases between the two ends. Here the CDR3 DNA reads TGCGCCAGCAGCCAAGATCGACAGGCCTATGGCTACACCTTC. Its protein product is CASSQDRQAYGYTF.

The chain is built from TRBV10-3 and TRBJ1-1; maybe TRBD1 (5 bases). The germline gives CDR1 ENHRY, CDR2 SYGVKD. V was pared by 7 bases and J by 11 bases, with 23 bases between. The length of the CDR3 is 14 residues. This CDR3 is CAIMSGLGHGDAFF. DNA for the CDR3: TGTGCCATCATGTCGGGGCTCGGTCATGGGGATGCTTTCTTT.

The rearrangement uses TRBV4-3 and TRBJ2-1, with 10 bases matching TRBD1. Trimming removed 4 bases from V and 3 bases from J; junction bases left unmatched: 3. The CDR3 is 15 amino acids. Germline CDR1 LGHNA, CDR2 YSLEER. The CDR3 coding sequence is TGCGCCAGCAGCCGGGGACAGGGGCACTACAATGAGCAGTTCTTC. Its protein product is CASSRGQGHYNEQFF.

The chain couples TRBV7-2 to TRBJ2-4, with D unclear. The last part of the DNA fits TRBJ2-7 better; the J call may be wrong. The CDR3 is made up of 14 amino acids. CDR1 and CDR2 (germline): SGHTA, FQGNSA. CDR3 in amino acids: CASSLALVSYEQYF. The CDR3 DNA reads TGTGCCAGCAGCTTAGCTCTGGTATCCTACGAGCAGTACTTC.

The chain couples TRBV11-3 to TRBJ2-1; D is possibly TRBD2 (6 bases). Germline V lookup: CDR1 SGHNT, CDR2 YENEEA. The length of the CDR3 is 14 residues. V shed 3 bases and J shed 9 bases, with 15 bases lying between them. Here the CDR3 reads CASSLRGAFSEQFF. The CDR3 DNA sequence: TGTGCCAGCAGCTTGCGGGGCGCATTTAGTGAGCAGTTCTTC.

As DNA, the CDR3 is TGTGCCAGCAGCCAAGATCAGGGGTTTCAGCCCCAGCATTTT. Protein product: CASSQDQGFQPQHF. V gene TRBV4-2 combines with J gene TRBJ1-5; possible D gene TRBD1, 6 bases. CDR1 and CDR2 (germline): LGHNA, YNFKEQ. The CDR3 length is 14 residues. V lost 0 bases to trimming and J lost 6 bases, with 9 bases between them.

The rearrangement joins TRBV7-9 to TRBJ1-1, with TRBD1 as a possible D gene (6 bases). Germline CDR1 is SEHNR and CDR2 is FQNEAQ (reference sequence). The CDR3 has 14 amino acids. Trimming removed 5 bases from V and 0 bases from J, with 10 bases in between. DNA for the CDR3: TGTGCCAGCAGCAGAGGGGGACTGAACACTGAAGCTTTCTTT. Amino acid sequence: CASSRGGLNTEAFF.

This clonotype was seen a handful of times. The gene calls are TRBV5-1 and TRBJ1-6, with D maybe TRBD1 (6 bases). The CDR3 consists of 15 residues. Germline-derived CDR1 and CDR2 are SGHRS and YFSETQ. The V end was cut by 4 bases, the J end by 8 bases, with 16 bases between. The CDR3 reads CASSLKGGADSPLHF. CDR3 DNA sequence: TGCGCCAGCAGCCTCAAGGGGGGGGCGGATTCACCCCTCCACTTT.

The table lists this clonotype with a few counts. V gene TRBV5-1 combines with J gene TRBJ1-2; possibly TRBD1 for D (6 bases). The germline V gene has CDR1 SGHRS and CDR2 YFSETQ. The CDR3 is made up of 16 amino acids. Trimming took off 2 bases at V and 0 bases at J, with 14 bases between the two ends. DNA of the CDR3: TGCGCCAGCAGCTTTCGAACAGGGACTCCTAACTATGGCTACACCTTC. This sequence encodes CASSFRTGTPNYGYTF.

This clonotype was seen only a few times. The chain has TRBV7-8 and TRBJ2-3; D is uncertain. The germline gives CDR1 SGHVS, CDR2 FQNEAQ. Trimming took 5 bases from V and 5 from J, leaving 11 bases between them. The CDR3 is made up of 13 amino acids. The CDR3 loop is CASSEAAVDTQYF. The CDR3 bases are TGTGCCAGCAGCGAAGCCGCGGTAGATACGCAGTATTTT.

The V call is TRBV2, the J call TRBJ2-2, with a possible D match to TRBD1 (6 bases). Germline lookup yields CDR1 SNHLY and CDR2 FYNNEI. This CDR3 spans 16 amino acids. V lost 6 bases to trimming and J lost 1 base, with 15 bases between them. The CDR3 is CASRGTINVNTGELFF. CDR3 in DNA: TGTGCCAGCAGGGGGACAATTAATGTGAACACCGGGGAGCTGTTTTTT.

This clonotype was observed a handful of times. The V gene is TRBV12-3 or TRBV12-4, the J gene TRBJ2-6; tentative D call: TRBD1 (6 bases). The CDR3 consists of 15 residues. V was clipped by 4 bases and J by 3 bases, with 10 bases between them. The CDR3 region has the DNA TGTGCCAGCAGTTCGACAGGCTATGGGGCCAACGTCCTGACTTTC. Its translation: CASSSTGYGANVLTF.

The rearrangement uses TRBV12-3 or TRBV12-4 and TRBJ1-4; the D gene is possibly TRBD1 (6 bases). The CDR3 has 15 amino acids. Between the trimmed V and J ends, which lost 5 bases and 3 bases, there was a span of 13 bases. In DNA form, the CDR3 reads TGTGCCAGCAGTACCGGACAGCGTCCTAATGAAAAACTGTTTTTT. Residues: CASSTGQRPNEKLFF.

The rearrangement joins TRBV16 to TRBJ2-1; a possible D gene is TRBD2 (7 bases). CDR1 is KGHSY and CDR2 is FQNENV in the germline V gene. This CDR3 is 14 amino acids long. V was trimmed by 8 bases and J by 4 bases, leaving 15 bases between them. CDR3 DNA sequence: TGTGCCAGCCTATGGGGGGGCTCTTACAATGAGCAGTTCTTC. As protein: CASLWGGSYNEQFF. The whole variable domain, filled in from reference TRBV16 and TRBJ2-1, reads GEEVAQTPKHLVRGEGQKAKLYCAPIKGHSYVFWYQQVLKNEFKFLISFQNENVFDETGMPKERFSAKCLPNSPCSLEIQATKLEDSAVYFCASLWGGSYNEQFFGPGTRLTVL.